Listed below are T cell receptor beta chains from one sample, sequenced in a study of cytomegalovirus exposure and HLA in healthy donors. Profiling relied on immunoSEQ multiplex PCR, and the TCRdb table lists in-frame clones only, not all of them. The repertoire holds about 140,000 clones, with approximately 72% as singletons. The sequenced sample was PBMCs. The receptors stem from a woman aged 60-70 years in good health and CMV-seronegative. Each CDR3 is given with its conserved first and last residue. D genes are given only for firm matches. Not every row has a clone size; where given, it reads once, few, many or a size class.

TRBJ2-1 - TRBV9 TRBD2 TGTGCCAGCAGCGAACTAGCGGAGCTTCCCAATGAGCAGTTCTTC CASSELAELPNEQFF
TRBJ2-1 few TRBV7-8 TRBD2 TGTGCCAGCAGCCCTGGACTAGTAAGCGGCGATGAGCAGTTCTTC CASSPGLVSGDEQFF
TRBJ1-2 few TRBV6-6 TRBD1 TGTGCCAGCAGTACACAGGGGGCTGACTATGGCTACACCTTC CASSTQGADYGYTF
TRBJ2-3 - TRBV6-1 TRBD2 TGTGCCAGCAATCGGGGGGGGAGCACAGATACGCAGTATTTT CASNRGGSTDTQYF
TRBJ2-3 - TRBV12-5 - TGTGCTAGTGGTCCCCTGGGGGGATTAACAGATACGCAGTATTTT CASGPLGGLTDTQYF
TRBJ2-2 - TRBV7-2 - TGTGCCAGCAGCTTACGGAGGGTTAACACCGGGGAGCTGTTTTTT CASSLRRVNTGELFF
TRBJ2-5 once TRBV6-6 TRBD2 TGTGCCAGCAGTTACGGCGCGGGGGGGGTTCAAGAGACCCAGTACTTC CASSYGAGGVQETQYF
TRBJ2-3 few TRBV6-5 - TGTGCCAGCAGTACGAACCGGGGGAGCACAGATACGCAGTATTTT CASSTNRGSTDTQYF
TRBJ2-2 once TRBV19 TRBD2 TGTGCCAGCAGGACTAGCGGGACTTGGTCGAACACCGGGGAGCTGTTTTTT CASRTSGTWSNTGELFF
TRBJ2-1 - TRBV6-5 TRBD2 TGTGCCAGCAGTTACTCGAGTCTAGCGGGAGTTAATGAGCAGTTCTTC CASSYSSLAGVNEQFF
TRBJ1-2 - TRBV28 - TGTGCCAGCAGCCCTGTACAGGGCTTCTATGGCTACACCTTC CASSPVQGFYGYTF
TRBJ1-5 - TRBV19 TRBD1 TGTGCCAGTGTTGGGACAGGGTCTTATCAGCCCCAGCATTTT CASVGTGSYQPQHF
TRBJ1-4 - TRBV5-1 TRBD1 TGCGCCAGCAGCCCTGGGACAGAAGGGGAAAAACTGTTTTTT CASSPGTEGEKLFF
TRBJ1-2 few TRBV6-5 - TGTGCCAGCAGTTACTCACAGGGCCTTACTAACTATGGCTACACCTTC CASSYSQGLTNYGYTF
TRBJ2-7 - TRBV11-2 - TGTGCCAGCAGCTTAGATTGGAGGGCTCGGGAGCAGTACTTC CASSLDWRAREQYF
TRBJ2-5 few TRBV11-2 - TGTGCCAGCAGCTTAGAGGCAGGGTTGACCTACGAGACCCAGTACTTC CASSLEAGLTYETQYF
TRBJ2-1 few TRBV6-1 TRBD1 TGTGCCAGCAGTGATTTCGGGACAGGGGCCTACAATGAGCAGTTCTTC CASSDFGTGAYNEQFF
TRBJ2-2 - TRBV5-4 TRBD1 TGTGCCAGCAGCTTGAGGCCGGGCAGGGGGTCGAACACCGGGGAGCTGTTTTTT CASSLRPGRGSNTGELFF
TRBJ1-2 - TRBV2 - TGTGCCAGCAGTGGCAGGGGTCTGGGCGGCTACACCTTC CASSGRGLGGYTF
TRBJ1-6 few TRBV10-3 - TGTGCCATCAGTGAAAACAGGGATTCACCCCTCCACTTT CAISENRDSPLHF
TRBJ2-1 - TRBV15 - TGTGCCACCAGCAGAGATTCGAGGTTCTCCTACAATGAGCAGTTCTTC CATSRDSRFSYNEQFF
TRBJ1-1 - TRBV12-5 TRBD1 TGTGCTAGTGGTCGGACAGGGGTCACTGAAGCTTTCTTT CASGRTGVTEAFF
TRBJ2-7 few TRBV21-1 - TGTGCCAGCAGCAAAGCGAGTGTTGAGCACGAGCAGTACTTC CASSKASVEHEQYF
TRBJ1-2 - TRBV4-2 - TGTGCCAGCAGCCAAGATACGGGGGGCGCAGACTATGGCTACACCTTC CASSQDTGGADYGYTF
TRBJ2-5 - TRBV10-3 - TGTGCCATCAGGCGGGGGCCCCAAGAGACCCAGTACTTC CAIRRGPQETQYF
TRBJ1-1 - TRBV19 - TGTGCCAGTACCCCCCCAGGGAGGGGTAACGCTGAAGCTTTCTTT CASTPPGRGNAEAFF